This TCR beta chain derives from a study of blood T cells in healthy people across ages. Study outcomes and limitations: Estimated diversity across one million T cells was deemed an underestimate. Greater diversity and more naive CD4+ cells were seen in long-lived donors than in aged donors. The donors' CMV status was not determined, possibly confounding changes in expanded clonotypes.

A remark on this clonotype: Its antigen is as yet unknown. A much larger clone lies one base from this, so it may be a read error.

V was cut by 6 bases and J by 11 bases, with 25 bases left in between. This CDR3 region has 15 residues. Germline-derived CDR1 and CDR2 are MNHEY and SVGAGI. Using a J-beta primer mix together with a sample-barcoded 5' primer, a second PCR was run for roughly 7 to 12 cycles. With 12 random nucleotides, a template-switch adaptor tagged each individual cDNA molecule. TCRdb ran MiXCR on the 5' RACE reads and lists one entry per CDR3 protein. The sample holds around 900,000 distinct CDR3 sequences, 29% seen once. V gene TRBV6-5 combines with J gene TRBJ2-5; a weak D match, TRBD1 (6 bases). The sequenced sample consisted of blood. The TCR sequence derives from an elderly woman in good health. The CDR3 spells CASRTGQSPYNEQYF. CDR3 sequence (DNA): TGTGCCAGCAGGACCGGACAGAGTCCGTACAATGAGCAGTACTTC.